These 27 T cell receptor beta chains were sequenced from one sample in a study of memory CD4+ T cells and cytomegalovirus serostatus. Single viable CD3+CD4+CD8-CD45RO+ cells were sorted as the memory CD4+ T cells. TCRdb keeps only in-frame clones here, not all; method: immunoSEQ multiplex PCR. Here the sample spans about 80,000 clones, over 80% being singletons. Material: memory CD4+ T cells from blood. Source of these receptors: an adult in good health and CMV-seronegative.

The gene calls are TRBV5-8 and TRBJ1-1, with D perhaps matching TRBD1 (6 bases). The germline V gene has CDR1 SGHTS and CDR2 YDEGEE. The CDR3 covers 15 residues. V was cut by 4 bases and J by 2 bases, with 15 bases left in between. The CDR3: CASSPYRDGNTEAFF. The CDR3 DNA reads as TGTGCCAGCAGCCCTTACAGGGACGGAAACACTGAAGCTTTCTTT.

The table lists this clone with a count of one. The CDR3 protein is CASSLQGGGNTEAFF. The CDR3, as DNA: TGCGCCAGCAGCTTACAGGGGGGGGGTAACACTGAAGCTTTCTTT. V and J are TRBV5-1 and TRBJ1-1, with 8 bases that match TRBD1. CDR1 is SGHRS and CDR2 is YFSETQ in the germline V gene. V lost 2 bases, J lost 2 bases, and 5 bases stayed unmatched. The CDR3 consists of 15 residues.

The rearrangement links TRBV6-5 to TRBJ2-7; D is uncertain. This CDR3 is built from 14 residues. Germline V gene data show CDR1 as MNHEY and CDR2 as SVGAGI. V shed 2 bases and J shed 3 bases, with 11 bases lying between them. Here the CDR3 reads CASSYDGRVYEQYF. The CDR3 DNA reads as TGTGCCAGCAGTTACGACGGCAGAGTCTACGAGCAGTACTTC.

In this sample, this clone turned up once. The identical CDR3 is also encoded by other nucleotide sequences in the sample. This chain connects TRBV6-5 to TRBJ2-2; the D gene is possibly TRBD1 (6 bases). This CDR3 has 14 residues. CDR1 and CDR2 (germline): MNHEY, SVGAGI. The V gene lost 5 bases and the J gene lost 5 bases, with 12 bases spanning the gap. CDR3 nucleotide sequence: TGTGCCAGCAGTCCAACAGGGACAACCGGGGAGCTGTTTTTT. Amino acid sequence: CASSPTGTTGELFF.

The chain employs TRBV28 and TRBJ1-1; no reliable D call. The CDR3 totals 13 residues. Trimming cost V 5 bases and J 11 bases, with 18 bases left between them. Per the germline V gene, CDR1 is MDHEN and CDR2 is SYDVKM. Written as DNA, the CDR3 is TGTGCCAGCAGTCAGACCCAAGACGGTGGGGCTTTCTTT. Its translation is CASSQTQDGGAFF.

The chain combines TRBV23-1 with TRBJ1-2; D gene uncertain. TRBV23-1 is an ORF; its function is uncertain. V lost 4 bases and J 1 base, leaving 13 bases between the germline ends. This CDR3 spans 15 amino acids. The CDR3 DNA follows: TGCGCCAGCAGTCCCCGGGCAGCAGATAACTATGGCTACACCTTC. Protein: CASSPRAADNYGYTF.

The chain combines TRBV5-1 with TRBJ2-5; D may be TRBD1 or TRBD2 (6 bases each). The germline V and J ends were trimmed by 1 base and 3 bases, with 13 bases remaining between them. The CDR3 spans 15 residues. Germline lookup yields CDR1 SGHRS and CDR2 YFSETQ. The CDR3: CASSLLGGPKETQYF. The CDR3 bases are TGCGCCAGCAGCTTGTTGGGGGGCCCCAAAGAGACCCAGTACTTC.

The J gene is TRBJ1-1, the V gene TRBV5-1; D is possibly TRBD1 (6 bases). Germline loops: CDR1 SGHRS, CDR2 YFSETQ. The CDR3 has 13 amino acids. Trimming removed 4 bases from V and 3 bases from J, with 10 bases in between. As DNA, the CDR3 is TGCGCCAGCAGCCTACAGGGTTACACTGAAGCTTTCTTT. This sequence encodes CASSLQGYTEAFF.

The V and J genes are TRBV30 and TRBJ1-5; 10 nucleotides match TRBD1. The CDR3 totals 19 residues. Germline values: CDR1 GTSNPN, CDR2 SVGIG (reference sequence). V lost 0 bases to trimming and J lost 3 bases; unmatched junction nucleotides: 14. CDR3 region: CAWSVGLGTGANFNQPQHF. CDR3 coding DNA: TGTGCCTGGAGTGTAGGTCTCGGGACAGGGGCCAACTTCAATCAGCCCCAGCATTTT.

The V gene is TRBV4-3, the J gene TRBJ2-3, with D perhaps matching TRBD1 (5 bases). V lost 4 bases, J lost 0 bases, and 14 bases lay in between. Germline lookup yields CDR1 LGHNA and CDR2 YSLEER. The CDR3 runs 16 residues. CDR3 amino acids: CASSLEQDPSTDTQYF. CDR3 DNA sequence: TGCGCCAGCAGCCTTGAACAGGACCCGAGCACAGATACGCAGTATTTT.

The chain combines TRBV30 with TRBJ2-4; tentative D call: TRBD1 (7 bases). The CDR3 is 13 amino acids. Germline V gene data show CDR1 as GTSNPN and CDR2 as SVGIG (reference sequence). Trimming took off 3 bases at V and 9 bases at J, with 15 bases between the two ends. CDR3 amino acids: CAWRAEGAVIQYF. CDR3 DNA sequence: TGTGCCTGGAGGGCGGAGGGGGCTGTCATTCAGTACTTC.

A word on this clone: An end of the junction does not agree with germline; a read error may underlie this. The chain combines TRBV29-1 with TRBJ1-1, with D unclear. Germline V CDR1 and CDR2: SQVTM, ANQGSEA. The CDR3 loop spans 13 amino acids. This CDR3 reads CSVERSLNAEAFF. CDR3 DNA sequence: TGCAGCGTAGAACGGAGCTTGAACGCTGAAGCTTTCTTT.

V usage is TRBV5-1 and J usage is TRBJ1-1; D uncertain. Trimming took 3 bases from V and 1 from J, leaving 4 bases between them. The germline V gene encodes CDR1 SGHRS and CDR2 YFSETQ. CDR3 size: 12 residues. The CDR3 region has the DNA TGCGCCAGCAGCTGGGGGAACACTGAAGCTTTCTTT. Translating gives CASSWGNTEAFF.

The CDR3 sequence: CASSLGLAGSADTQYF. The CDR3 DNA reads as TGTGCCAGCAGCCTAGGACTAGCGGGGAGCGCAGATACGCAGTATTTT. The rearrangement joins TRBV9 to TRBJ2-3, with 12 bases that match TRBD2. CDR3 length: 16 amino acids. Germline loops: CDR1 SGDLS, CDR2 YYNGEE. V was pared by 4 bases and J by 4 bases, with 7 bases of the junction left unmatched.

The chain combines TRBV7-6 with TRBJ2-7, with 7 nucleotides matching TRBD1. The germline V gene has CDR1 SGHVS and CDR2 FNYEAQ. The CDR3 covers 13 residues. Trimming cost V 5 bases and J 5 bases; bases outside gene matches: 6. CDR3 in DNA: TGTGCCAGCAGCGTTATAGGGGGCAACGAGCAGTACTTC. Its protein is CASSVIGGNEQYF.

V and J are TRBV5-6 and TRBJ2-7; weak D call: TRBD2 (5 bases). V lost 4 bases and J 13 bases, leaving 24 bases between the germline ends. The CDR3 spans 14 residues. Germline CDR1 is SGHDT and CDR2 is YYEEEE. The CDR3 region is CASSPDTADSPSYF. The CDR3 DNA follows: TGTGCCAGCAGCCCAGACACAGCGGACTCCCCCAGCTACTTC.

The V and J genes are TRBV5-1 and TRBJ2-3; 10 bases are a match to TRBD1. The J segment lost 4 bases and the V segment lost 0 bases, leaving 8 bases of the junction unmatched. The germline V gene encodes CDR1 SGHRS and CDR2 YFSETQ. The CDR3 consists of 17 residues. CDR3 loop: CASSLVYRGQGSDTQYF. CDR3 sequence (DNA): TGCGCCAGCAGCTTGGTTTATAGGGGACAGGGGTCAGATACGCAGTATTTT.

The rearrangement joins TRBV5-4 to TRBJ1-5; 8 positions match TRBD1. The V and J ends lost 3 bases and 4 bases, in that order; junction bases with no gene match: 6. This CDR3 region has 15 residues. Germline CDR1 and CDR2: SGHNT and YYREEE (reference sequence). CDR3 DNA: TGTGCCAGCAGCTCCGGGACAGGAAGGAATCAGCCCCAGCATTTT. Protein: CASSSGTGRNQPQHF.

This clone was detected once. Within the sample, other DNA sequences also encode this same CDR3. The chain has TRBV18 and TRBJ2-5; D is unresolved. This CDR3 has 11 residues. Germline V gene lookup returns CDR1 KGHSH and CDR2 LQKENI. V gave up 3 bases and J gave up 2 bases, with 1 base separating them. The CDR3 sequence: CASSPQETQYF. CDR3 sequence (DNA): TGTGCCAGCTCACCGCAAGAGACCCAGTACTTC. Based on the CDR3 plus reference TRBV18 and TRBJ2-5, the full variable domain is NAGVMQNPRHLVRRRGQEARLRCSPMKGHSHVYWYRQLPEEGLKFMVYLQKENIIDESGMPKERFSAEFPKEGPSILRIQQVVRGDSAAYFCASSPQETQYFGPGTRLLVL.

This clone was counted between two and nine times. The CDR3 DNA follows: TGTGCCAGCAGCCCGACAGTGTATAGCAATCAGCCCCAGCATTTT. Translating it yields CASSPTVYSNQPQHF. The chain couples TRBV5-5 to TRBJ1-5; TRBD1 might be the D (5 bases). Germline V lookup: CDR1 SGHKS, CDR2 YYEKEE (reference sequence). Trimming pared 4 bases from V and 0 bases from J, leaving 11 bases between. The CDR3 contains 15 residues.

The chain couples TRBV6-5 to TRBJ1-5, with D uncertain. The germline V gene encodes CDR1 MNHEY and CDR2 SVGAGI. The CDR3 is made up of 14 amino acids. V lost 8 bases, J lost 7 bases, and 18 bases lay in between. The DNA of the CDR3 is TGTGCCAGCCGAAGGAGGGCGGGAGACCAGCCCCAGCATTTT. Protein: CASRRRAGDQPQHF.

The J gene is TRBJ2-7, the V gene TRBV4-2, with D perhaps TRBD1 or TRBD2 (5 bases each). CDR3 size: 17 residues. V was clipped by 6 bases and J by 2 bases, with 23 bases between them. Germline V gives CDR1 LGHNA, CDR2 YNFKEQ. The CDR3 is CASSLYRSGLETYEQYF. Here the CDR3 DNA reads TGTGCCAGCAGTCTGTACCGGTCGGGGCTCGAAACCTACGAGCAGTACTTC.

The rearrangement joins TRBV30 to TRBJ2-3; no firm D call. Germline CDR1 reads GTSNPN; CDR2 reads SVGIG (reference sequence). This CDR3 is 16 amino acids long. V was pared by 0 bases and J by 2 bases, with 15 bases between. The CDR3, as DNA: TGTGCCTGGAGTGTCCCCCCGGTATCCAACACAGATACGCAGTATTTT. Its protein product is CAWSVPPVSNTDTQYF.

The chain uses TRBV4-3 and TRBJ1-2; a weak D match, TRBD1 (5 bases). CDR1 is LGHNA and CDR2 is YSLEER in the germline V gene. V dropped 0 bases and J dropped 4 bases, with 18 bases sitting between them. This CDR3 has 17 amino acids. CDR3 nucleotides: TGCGCCAGCAGCCAAGATTTGGGGCCCATTGAACTCTATGGCTACACCTTC. Amino acid sequence: CASSQDLGPIELYGYTF.

This clone turned up a few times. The chain has TRBV30 and TRBJ1-6, with a weak D call TRBD1 (5 bases). The CDR3 has 14 residues. Germline values: CDR1 GTSNPN, CDR2 SVGIG (reference sequence). The ends were cut back, 0 bases at V and 10 bases at J, with 13 bases in the middle. The CDR3 nucleotides read TGTGCCTGGAGTGTCGGGGGATCGGGATCACCCCTCCACTTT. It translates to CAWSVGGSGSPLHF.

DNA for the CDR3: TGTGCCAGCAGCTTAAAGGCTTTCCCGGGACAGGAGAACTATGGCTACACCTTC. Its protein product is CASSLKAFPGQENYGYTF. V is TRBV7-6 and J is TRBJ1-2, with 8 bases lining up with TRBD1. The germline CDR1 and CDR2 sequences are SGHVS and FNYEAQ. V was clipped by 2 bases and J by 2 bases; unmatched bases: 13. The CDR3 sequence is 18 residues long.

The chain couples TRBV4-1 to TRBJ1-4, with D possibly being TRBD1 (6 bases). CDR1 is MGHRA, CDR2 YSYEKL, per germline. The CDR3 loop spans 18 amino acids. V was shortened by 5 bases and J by 2 bases, with 21 bases between the two germline ends. CDR3 residues: CASSETSGGRETNEKLFF. CDR3 coding DNA: TGCGCCAGCAGCGAGACAAGCGGGGGGCGCGAGACTAATGAAAAACTGTTTTTT.